Below, 28 T cell receptor beta chains from the same sample are listed, as sequenced in a study of OX40 agonist ivuxolimab in advanced cancers. Some clones are missing from TCRdb's copy, which holds only in-frame ones; the method was immunoSEQ multiplex PCR. This repertoire shows tens of thousands of clones, roughly 85% found once; its top ten account for 11% to 15%. The input for sequencing was CD4+ or CD8+ T cells sorted from blood, taken in a trial of the OX40 agonist ivuxolimab. Source of these receptors: an adult with an advanced solid tumor such as melanoma, head and neck, liver or kidney cancer.

The gene calls are TRBV5-5 and TRBJ2-7; weak D call: TRBD1 (6 bases). The CDR3 length is 14 residues. Germline V gene data show CDR1 as SGHKS and CDR2 as YYEKEE (reference sequence). Trimming removed 4 bases at V and 7 bases at J, with 18 bases between. The CDR3 nucleotides are TGTGCCAGCAGCGGGGGCCTTGGACTGCGGGAGCAGTACTTC. Translating it yields CASSGGLGLREQYF.

The chain employs TRBV27 and TRBJ2-5, with D possibly TRBD1 on 6 matching bases. CDR3 size: 13 residues. CDR1 and CDR2 (germline): MNHEY, SMNVEV (reference sequence). The V end was cut by 0 bases, the J end by 5 bases, with 7 bases between. CDR3 coding DNA: TGTGCCAGCAGTTTATCGAGGGGGGAGACCCAGTACTTC. It yields the protein CASSLSRGETQYF.

This clone was seen once. Here the CDR3 reads CASSYAGDYGYTF. As DNA, the CDR3 is TGTGCCAGCAGTTACGCCGGGGACTATGGCTACACCTTC. The rearrangement uses TRBV6-6 and TRBJ1-2, with D unresolved. The CDR3 sequence is 13 residues long. Germline assignment: CDR1 MNHNY and CDR2 SVGAGI (reference sequence). Trimming pared 2 bases from V and 3 bases from J, leaving 7 bases between.

This chain joins TRBV5-5 and TRBJ2-1, with unresolved D. V was cut by 4 bases and J by 7 bases, with 12 bases left in between. From germline, CDR1 is SGHKS and CDR2 YYEKEE (reference sequence). The CDR3 has 13 amino acids. Here the CDR3 DNA reads TGTGCCAGCAGCATCTGGGGTAAGAATGAGCAGTTCTTC. Translated: CASSIWGKNEQFF.

The V gene is TRBV6-1, the J gene TRBJ1-5, with D hard to call. V was shortened by 6 bases and J by 1 base, with 10 bases between the two germline ends. Per the germline V gene, CDR1 is MNHNS and CDR2 is SASEGT. The CDR3 is made up of 14 amino acids. CDR3 nucleotide sequence: TGTGCCAGCAGCGCTAACGGGAGCAATCAGCCCCAGCATTTT. This sequence encodes CASSANGSNQPQHF.

This clone was detected a few times. The chain is built from TRBV7-3 and TRBJ2-3, with 7 bases that match TRBD2. J was trimmed by 3 bases and V by 5 bases; bases with no gene match: 8. The germline V gene has CDR1 SGHTA and CDR2 FQGTGA. This CDR3 has 15 amino acids. The CDR3 DNA follows: TGTGCCAGCAGCCCCTCTTCGCGGGAGACAGATACGCAGTATTTT. It is translated as CASSPSSRETDTQYF.

V gene TRBV19 combines with J gene TRBJ2-7; D is unclear. The V end lost 6 bases, the J end lost 9 bases, and 15 bases lay between the germline ends. Germline V gene data show CDR1 as LNHDA and CDR2 as SQIVND (reference sequence). There are 12 residues in the CDR3. The CDR3 bases are TGTGCCAGTAGGCCACCCCTTGGTGTGCAGTACTTC. This codes for CASRPPLGVQYF.

The V gene is TRBV15, the J gene TRBJ1-5; D is unclear. This CDR3 is 15 amino acids long. V was cut by 3 bases and J by 2 bases, with 11 bases left in between. Germline values: CDR1 LNHNV, CDR2 YYDKDF (reference sequence). The CDR3 loop is CATSSRLGRNQPQHF. CDR3 DNA: TGTGCCACCAGCAGTAGGTTAGGTCGCAATCAGCCCCAGCATTTT.

The CDR3 DNA reads as TGCGCCAGCAGCCAGCGCGACAGTTCTGGAAACACCATATATTTT. Translated, it gives CASSQRDSSGNTIYF. J is TRBJ1-3 and V is TRBV4-1; a weak D match, TRBD1 (5 bases). This CDR3 region has 15 residues. V was clipped by 3 bases and J by 1 base, with 10 bases between them. Germline V gene sequence: CDR1 MGHRA, CDR2 YSYEKL.

This chain uses TRBV19 with TRBJ1-1, with no clear D. Trimming stripped 7 bases from V and 0 bases from J, with 15 bases between. The length of the CDR3 is 15 residues. Germline V gene data show CDR1 as LNHDA and CDR2 as SQIVND (reference sequence). CDR3 sequence reads: CASKRVDVMNTEAFF. CDR3 coding DNA: TGTGCCAGTAAGAGGGTAGATGTCATGAACACTGAAGCTTTCTTT.

A single count supports this clone. DNA of the CDR3: TGTGCCAGCGGGACAGAAGAGACCCAGTACTTC. Residues: CASGTEETQYF. The chain recombines TRBV9 with TRBJ2-5; 7 bases map to TRBD1. The CDR3 sequence is 11 residues long. The junction had 0 bases not matched to a gene; V was cut back by 7 bases and J by 3 bases. Germline lookup yields CDR1 SGDLS and CDR2 YYNGEE.

The V and J genes are TRBV5-1 and TRBJ2-3; D not resolved. This CDR3 is 15 amino acids long. Trimming stripped 0 bases from V and 3 bases from J, with 11 bases between. CDR1 is SGHRS and CDR2 is YFSETQ in the germline V gene. CDR3 in amino acids: CASSLAVETTDTQYF. DNA for the CDR3: TGCGCCAGCAGCTTGGCCGTGGAGACTACAGATACGCAGTATTTT.

J is TRBJ2-1 and V is TRBV27; D is unclear. Germline-derived CDR1 and CDR2 are MNHEY and SMNVEV (reference sequence). This CDR3 is 13 amino acids long. V was pared by 1 base and J by 5 bases, with 6 bases between. CDR3 sequence reads: CASSLWGDNEQFF. The CDR3 DNA reads TGTGCCAGCAGTTTATGGGGTGACAATGAGCAGTTCTTC.

The sample holds a few counts of this clone. The rearrangement joins TRBV2 to TRBJ1-5; D remains ambiguous. Germline CDR1 SNHLY, CDR2 FYNNEI. The V gene lost 6 bases and the J gene lost 0 bases, with 6 bases spanning the gap. The length of the CDR3 is 13 residues. The CDR3 DNA follows: TGTGCCAGCAGAGTTTATAGCAATCAGCCCCAGCATTTT. Amino acid sequence: CASRVYSNQPQHF.

The chain employs TRBV19 and TRBJ2-5; the D gene is possibly TRBD1 (6 bases). Trimming cost V 5 bases and J 5 bases, with 12 bases left between them. The CDR3 loop spans 13 amino acids. Germline V gene lookup returns CDR1 LNHDA and CDR2 SQIVND (reference sequence). The CDR3 DNA follows: TGTGCCAGTAGTGACCAGGGGCGGGAGACCCAGTACTTC. This codes for CASSDQGRETQYF.

The V call is TRBV11-2, the J call TRBJ1-6; perhaps TRBD1 as D (6 bases). Trimming took 2 bases from V and 6 from J, leaving 11 bases between them. The CDR3 contains 15 residues. The V gene's germline CDR1 is SGHAT and CDR2 FQNNGV. This chain's CDR3 is CASSLRGRFNSPLHF. The CDR3 DNA reads TGTGCCAGCAGCTTAAGGGGGAGGTTTAATTCACCCCTCCACTTT.

The rearrangement uses TRBV7-9 and TRBJ2-3; 13 nucleotides align to TRBD2. The V and J ends lost 6 bases and 3 bases, in that order; junction bases with no gene match: 6. The germline CDR1 and CDR2 sequences are SEHNR and FQNEAQ (reference sequence). The CDR3 is 16 amino acids. In DNA form, the CDR3 reads TGTGCCAGCAGGGAACCGGGACTAGCGGGGACAGATACGCAGTATTTT. It translates to CASREPGLAGTDTQYF.

The chain employs TRBV6-5 and TRBJ2-1; D gene unclear. Germline CDR1 is MNHEY and CDR2 is SVGAGI. Trimming removed 10 bases from V and 6 bases from J, with 10 bases in between. The length of the CDR3 is 11 residues. DNA for the CDR3: TGTGCCACCGTCCTTAGCAATGAGCAGTTCTTC. Protein product: CATVLSNEQFF.

J is TRBJ2-3 and V is TRBV7-6; no clear D. The CDR3 is 14 residues long. The germline V gene has CDR1 SGHVS and CDR2 FNYEAQ. The germline V and J ends were trimmed by 5 bases and 0 bases, with 9 bases remaining between them. The CDR3 DNA follows: TGTGCCAGCAGCCTATACCCTAGCACAGATACGCAGTATTTT. As protein: CASSLYPSTDTQYF. The whole variable domain, filled in from reference TRBV7-6 and TRBJ2-3, reads GAGVSQSPRYKVTKRGQDVALRCDPISGHVSLYWYRQALGQGPEFLTYFNYEAQQDKSGLPNDRFSAERPEGSISTLTIQRTEQRDSAMYRCASSLYPSTDTQYFGPGTRLTVL.

This clone was recorded a few times. The V call is TRBV25-1, the J call TRBJ2-7; D possibly corresponds to TRBD1 (6 bases). Looked up from germline, CDR1 is MGHDK and CDR2 is SYGVNS. The V end lost 5 bases, the J end lost 5 bases, and 16 bases lay between the germline ends. The CDR3 has 14 amino acids. The CDR3 protein is CASSLSSHRDEQYF. DNA for the CDR3: TGTGCCAGCAGTCTGAGCAGTCACAGGGACGAGCAGTACTTC.

The chain couples TRBV30 to TRBJ1-5; D remains ambiguous. This CDR3 region has 15 residues. Germline loops: CDR1 GTSNPN, CDR2 SVGIG (reference sequence). Deletions cut 0 bases from V and 1 base from J, with 10 bases between. The CDR3 region has the DNA TGTGCCTGGAGTGTACGGGGATTAAGCAATCAGCCCCAGCATTTT. This translates into CAWSVRGLSNQPQHF.

In nucleotides, the CDR3 is TGTGCCAGCAGCCCGGACTGGAGCGGGATAGAGCAGTTCTTC. This sequence encodes CASSPDWSGIEQFF. The gene calls are TRBV5-5 and TRBJ2-1; 7 nucleotides match TRBD2. Looked up from germline, CDR1 is SGHKS and CDR2 is YYEKEE (reference sequence). V lost 4 bases, J lost 10 bases, and 11 bases stayed unmatched. CDR3 length: 14 residues. Filled out from reference TRBV5-5 and TRBJ2-1, the complete variable domain reads DAGVTQSPTHLIKTRGQQVTLRCSPISGHKSVSWYQQVLGQGPQFIFQYYEKEERGRGNFPDRFSARQFPNYSSELNVNALLLGDSALYLCASSPDWSGIEQFFGPGTRLTVL.

The chain carries TRBV6-6 and TRBJ1-5, with unresolved D. The V end was cut by 0 bases, the J end by 6 bases, with 12 bases between. The CDR3 consists of 15 residues. Germline-derived CDR1 and CDR2 are MNHNY and SVGAGI (reference sequence). CDR3 in amino acids: CASSYSREVIQPQHF. CDR3 sequence (DNA): TGTGCCAGCAGTTACTCGAGGGAGGTAATTCAGCCCCAGCATTTT.

J is TRBJ2-1 and V is TRBV7-3; D call uncertain. Trimming pared 5 bases from V and 0 bases from J, leaving 17 bases between. This CDR3 region has 17 residues. Per the germline V gene, CDR1 is SGHTA and CDR2 is FQGTGA. CDR3 protein: CASSPWWSKGSYNEQFF. In DNA, the CDR3 is TGTGCCAGCAGCCCATGGTGGTCTAAAGGCTCCTACAATGAGCAGTTCTTC.

The chain has TRBV19 and TRBJ2-7; 7 bases are a match to TRBD1. The V gene's germline CDR1 is LNHDA and CDR2 SQIVND (reference sequence). The CDR3 has 15 amino acids. Unmatched junction bases numbered 5, after V lost 3 bases and J lost 0 bases. In DNA form, the CDR3 reads TGTGCCAGTAGTATGAGTGCAGGGGGCTCCTACGAGCAGTACTTC. Encoded protein: CASSMSAGGSYEQYF. The variable domain in full, completed from reference TRBV19 and TRBJ2-7, reads DGGITQSPKYLFRKEGQNVTLSCEQNLNHDAMYWYRQDPGQGLRLIYYSQIVNDFQKGDIAEGYSVSREKKESFPLTVTSAQKNPTAFYLCASSMSAGGSYEQYFGPGTRLTVT.

The table lists this clone with a few counts. This chain links TRBV18 with TRBJ1-5; D uncertain. The CDR3 is 13 residues long. Germline lookup yields CDR1 KGHSH and CDR2 LQKENI. V lost 1 base and J 7 bases, leaving 8 bases between the germline ends. CDR3: CASSPQAEQPQHF. The CDR3 coding sequence is TGTGCCAGCTCACCACAGGCCGAGCAGCCCCAGCATTTT.

This sequence joins TRBV28 and TRBJ2-1; 7 nucleotides line up with TRBD1. The trim removed 7 bases at V and 0 bases at J, leaving 3 bases unmatched. Germline V gene data show CDR1 as MDHEN and CDR2 as SYDVKM. This CDR3 contains 14 residues. The CDR3 here is CASTAGGSYNEQFF. The CDR3 coding sequence is TGTGCCAGCACTGCAGGGGGCTCCTACAATGAGCAGTTCTTC. Drawing the rest from reference TRBV28 and TRBJ2-1, the complete variable domain is DVKVTQSSRYLVKRTGEKVFLECVQDMDHENMFWYRQDPGLGLRLIYFSYDVKMKEKGDIPEGYSVSREKKERFSLILESASTNQTSMYLCASTAGGSYNEQFFGPGTRLTVL.

The chain joins TRBV21-1 to TRBJ1-2. TRBV21-1 is reported as a pseudogene. The CDR3 has 19 amino acids. This chain's CDR3 is CASSIPTSRDPGCGYGYTF. The CDR3 nucleotides are TGTGCCAGCAGCATCCCGACGTCCCGGGACCCAGGGTGCGGCTATGGCTACACCTTC.